This T cell receptor beta chain appears in the sequencing data of a study of T cell repertoires in cytomegalovirus infection. TCRdb reanalysed the reads using MiXCR and keeps one entry per CDR3 protein. The repertoire includes some 350,000 distinct CDR3 sequences, about 27% of them detected once, and 20% sits in the top ten. Of note for this clonotype: The antigen is undetermined.

This CDR3 contains 12 residues. Germline V gives CDR1 SEHNR, CDR2 FQNEAQ (reference sequence). V was pared by 11 bases and J by 4 bases, with 14 bases between. The gene calls are TRBV7-9 and TRBJ1-1; a weak D match, TRBD1 (5 bases). The TCR originated in a human donor in good health (CMV status not recorded). Some clones in this sample may be carry-over from other donors' samples. Here the sequenced sample was cultured PBMCs, taken from culture after CMV antigen stimulation. The CDR3 nucleotides are TGTGCCGGGGGTCCGGGCCCCACTGAAGCTTTCTTT. This translates into CAGGPGPTEAFF.